This record concerns one TCR beta chain sequence. The data stem from a study of cytomegalovirus exposure and HLA in healthy donors. Researchers ran the PCR with 60 Vbeta and 13 Jbeta primers. The data were produced by immunoSEQ multiplex PCR, yet TCRdb's version contains in-frame clones alone and is incomplete. The sample comprises 100,000 to 150,000 clones, 77% of which are singletons, and 9.5% to 15% rests with the top ten. Healthy bone marrow donors made up the cohort. This TCR derives from a woman between 40 and 50 years old in good health and CMV-seropositive. The sequenced sample was PBMCs.

The CDR3: CASSERLNQPQHF. Here the CDR3 DNA reads TGTGCCAGCAGTGAGCGCCTCAATCAGCCCCAGCATTTT. V gene TRBV2 combines with J gene TRBJ1-5; D gene unclear. V was clipped by 3 bases and J by 3 bases, with 6 bases between them. CDR3 length: 13 residues. Germline CDR1 SNHLY, CDR2 FYNNEI.